A selection of T cell receptor beta chains follows, all from one sample in a study of blood T cell repertoires in COVID-19. Generated by immunoSEQ multiplex PCR, the TCRdb table keeps only in-frame clones and is missing some. The table has about 250,000 clones, about 89% seen once. The sequenced material came from PBMCs or T cells enriched from blood (not recorded which). The receptors stem from a middle-aged man who had recovered from COVID-19. Each CDR3 is given without its conserved first and last residue.

CDR3 protein: ATSSPPGRSSDTQY
V gene: TRBV15
J gene: TRBJ2-3

CDR3 protein: ASSQGYNHGVRNTGELF
V gene: TRBV4-2
J gene: TRBJ2-2

CDR3 protein: ARSRGQGDYGYT
V gene: TRBV5-3
J gene: TRBJ1-2

CDR3 protein: AISEFPPKRRGYNEQY
V gene: TRBV10-3
J gene: TRBJ2-7

CDR3 protein: ASSPPTGELF
V gene: TRBV3-1/TRBV3-2
J gene: TRBJ2-2

CDR3 protein: ASSWSGTEETQY
V gene: TRBV7-3
J gene: TRBJ2-5

CDR3 protein: ASSLGPGSSYEQY
V gene: TRBV5-1
J gene: TRBJ2-7

CDR3 protein: ASSLEGYYEQY
V gene: TRBV5-1
J gene: TRBJ2-7

CDR3 protein: ASSTNPRGIQPQH
V gene: TRBV19
J gene: TRBJ1-5

CDR3 protein: ASSDSSQGPDTQY
V gene: TRBV6-4
J gene: TRBJ2-3

CDR3 protein: ASSQDPGNSPLH
V gene: TRBV3-1/TRBV3-2
J gene: TRBJ1-6

CDR3 protein: ASRYDRVLSDNSPLH
V gene: TRBV7-9
J gene: TRBJ1-6

CDR3 protein: ASSPSSGTEKLF
V gene: TRBV11-3
J gene: TRBJ1-4

CDR3 protein: ASSPSAILNTEAF
V gene: TRBV5-1
J gene: TRBJ1-1

CDR3 protein: ASSSPLLAGVTDEQF
V gene: TRBV19
J gene: TRBJ2-1

CDR3 protein: ASSQDRQGSTIY
V gene: TRBV4-1
J gene: TRBJ1-3

CDR3 protein: ASSFSPVGRSDTEAF
V gene: TRBV5-1
J gene: TRBJ1-1

CDR3 protein: ASSLDPSGGSLGY
V gene: TRBV11-2
J gene: TRBJ2-5

CDR3 protein: ASSLYPRSTEAF
V gene: TRBV7-2
J gene: TRBJ1-1

CDR3 protein: ASSPEPLVRWRNVEAF
V gene: TRBV5-8
J gene: TRBJ1-1

CDR3 protein: ASSHPGQGAYEQY
V gene: TRBV4-1
J gene: TRBJ2-7

CDR3 protein: ARMGLRNTEAF
V gene: TRBV2
J gene: TRBJ1-1

CDR3 protein: ASSPGTGSNSPLH
V gene: TRBV5-1
J gene: TRBJ1-6

CDR3 protein: ASSLDVGQAISNQPQH
V gene: TRBV5-6
J gene: TRBJ1-5

CDR3 protein: ASSSSLLAGGGGNEQF
V gene: TRBV7-9
J gene: TRBJ2-1

CDR3 protein: ASSQAWAAPYNSPLH
V gene: TRBV7-9
J gene: TRBJ1-6

CDR3 protein: ASGASGGLNTGELF
V gene: TRBV5-1
J gene: TRBJ2-2

CDR3 protein: ASSPGQSNYGYT
V gene: TRBV5-4
J gene: TRBJ1-2

CDR3 protein: ASSSKDRAGEQY
V gene: TRBV7-9
J gene: TRBJ2-7

CDR3 protein: ASSLDRDGQF
V gene: TRBV5-1
J gene: TRBJ2-1

CDR3 protein: ASSSHTSSGELF
V gene: TRBV28
J gene: TRBJ2-2

CDR3 protein: ASSQDPASGGRGDTQY
V gene: TRBV4-1
J gene: TRBJ2-3

CDR3 protein: ASSLHGVKDTGELF
V gene: TRBV7-6
J gene: TRBJ2-2

CDR3 protein: ASSLEQTFDTGELF
V gene: TRBV11-2
J gene: TRBJ2-2

CDR3 protein: ASSTQGTAWEKLF
V gene: TRBV19
J gene: TRBJ1-4

CDR3 protein: ASSLDVEGHRRGAF
V gene: TRBV11-3
J gene: TRBJ1-1

CDR3 protein: ASSSRTENTEAF
V gene: TRBV9
J gene: TRBJ1-1

CDR3 protein: ASSLGGSNNEQF
V gene: TRBV5-4
J gene: TRBJ2-1

CDR3 protein: ASSQESSQPGWSNEQF
V gene: TRBV14
J gene: TRBJ2-1

CDR3 protein: AISPKRGTYEQY
V gene: TRBV10-3
J gene: TRBJ2-7

CDR3 protein: ASGYLDRVGYNEQF
V gene: TRBV28
J gene: TRBJ2-1

CDR3 protein: ATSESGLAGKGETQY
V gene: TRBV24-1
J gene: TRBJ2-5

CDR3 protein: ASSTLGLAATDTQY
V gene: TRBV7-2
J gene: TRBJ2-3

CDR3 protein: ASSLDRVTNYGYT
V gene: TRBV5-4
J gene: TRBJ1-2

CDR3 protein: ASSQVGTSSYNSPLH
V gene: TRBV3-1/TRBV3-2
J gene: TRBJ1-6

CDR3 protein: ASSTDKLAKNIQY
V gene: TRBV5-4
J gene: TRBJ2-4

CDR3 protein: ASSLEGRGQQETQY
V gene: TRBV5-1
J gene: TRBJ2-5

CDR3 protein: ASRTAYTDTQY
V gene: TRBV19
J gene: TRBJ2-3

CDR3 protein: SALREDEQF
V gene: TRBV20-1
J gene: TRBJ2-1

CDR3 protein: ASSLEGQGPRTGNTIY
V gene: TRBV7-6
J gene: TRBJ1-3